This record concerns one T cell receptor (beta chain) sequence. Its specificity is not known. Read sequence stops 3 residues before the CDR3 end, and the germline J gene provides the missing end. Libraries were prepared by immunoSEQ multiplex PCR; TCRdb keeps only in-frame clonotypes and omits some of them. This sample contains 15,000 to 20,000 clones. The data belong to a study of T cells in women clearing cervical HPV infection. Study-level results: It is unknown whether associations predate infection; no effector/memory or HPV-specific sorting.

The CDR3 consists of 15 residues. Germline CDR1 and CDR2: SNHLY and FYNNEI. The V end was cut by 5 bases, the J end by 4 bases, with 17 bases between. Sequenced sample: blood buffy coat. The rearrangement joins TRBV2 to TRBJ2-5; weak D call: TRBD2 (7 bases). The clonotype comes from a woman aged 18 to 75 with a cervical HPV16 infection that either progressed to CIN3+ or cleared (not recorded which). The sequenced part of the CDR3 DNA is TGTGCCAGCAGTAACTCTCGGGGGGCCACAGAGACC. This sequence encodes CASSNSRGATET. The entire CDR3 protein is CASSNSRGATETQYF.